The T cell receptor (beta chain) described here comes from a study of blood T cell repertoires in COVID-19 (TCRdb year 2020). About the study as a whole: The collaborator samples originated in the United States, Italy and Spain and spanned the acute and convalescent phases of COVID-19. The samples were drawn from the first 160 participants of the ongoing ImmuneRACE study and from roughly 1,300 subjects provided by 6 global collaborators. The prospective study material was composed of cDNA or gDNA derived from T cells, B-cell-depleted T cells, or PBMCs. A freely available public database, intended as a resource for researchers studying the immune response to SARS-CoV-2, is where the repertoires were released. HLA class I and class II types, where available, came from metadata supplied by the sample provider rather than from assay-based typing. Nearly every sample came with metadata listing a de-identified subject ID, COVID-19 status, age in years and sex. The dataset comprised deeply sampled blood TCRbeta repertoires from subjects exposed to, actively infected with, or recovered from COVID-19.

As for this clone: Its binding antigen is unknown. Base qualities are not at hand, and no much larger clone is one base apart. The sample contains more than one DNA sequence encoding this CDR3.

Overall results and qualifications from the work: The amount of clinical and demographic metadata varied by source and participant and was provided uncurated.

The CDR3 numbers 15 residues from cysteine through phenylalanine. The entry retains the CDR3 DNA only, 45 bases that are in frame from base 1. Trimming accounts for 0 bases at V and 2 bases at J, while the number of junction bases matched to no gene is 2. From a lookup of the germline V gene, CDR1 and CDR2 are SGHRS and YFSETQ. TCRbeta CDR3 regions were amplified from genomic DNA by means of the immunoSEQ Assay, a bias-controlled multiplex PCR. As for the authors' bioinformatics: Nucleated cell counts per sample were estimated from amplification of reference gene primers within the assay. To quantify the absolute abundance of each unique TCRbeta CDR3 rearrangement, sequence reads were collapsed and filtered. For each sample, productive Simpson clonality was calculated by taking the square root of Simpson's diversity index across productive rearrangements. TCRdb provides this immuneACCESS table in a form limited to in-frame rearrangements. Some clones are lacking; in checked studies, under half of them reflect an unresolved V gene, and why the rest are absent is not known. The V and J calls and clone size are taken from that table; D and trimming were inferred from the DNA. The sample table holds around 210,000 clones, of which 85% were seen once. The top ten clones comprise 0.9% to 0.95% of the sample.

At one collaborating source in Seattle, patients were enrolled during active infection and were followed longitudinally through the course of disease. Each collaborating institution followed its own protocols to collect whole blood in K2EDTA tubes. For TCRbeta analysis, collaborators shipped samples in one of three forms: frozen whole blood, isolated PBMCs, or DNA extracted from either of those sample types. In this chain, TRBV5-1 is recombined with TRBJ2-1, and 7 junction bases match TRBD1. The sequence was obtained from a man aged 55 to 70 with COVID-19, enrolled during active disease. Input material: peripheral blood. The CDR3 corresponds to CASSLGQGAYNEQFF. The DNA is as follows: TGCGCCAGCAGCTTGGGACAGGGAGCCTACAATGAGCAGTTCTTC.